This paragraph covers one T cell receptor beta chain sequence. Its antigen is as yet unknown. Prepared libraries of TCR beta cDNA carried unique molecular identifiers. The source material, about 0.95 to 11 million T cells, gave rise to roughly 0.5 million cDNA molecules. TCRdb redid the calling of the PCR reads with MiXCR, one entry per CDR3 protein. Here the sample spans 750,000 to 900,000 distinct CDR3 sequences, 46% being singletons. The sample belongs to a study of post-analysis software for immune sequencing data. Overall study: The courses of disease that were included comprised relapsing-remitting, secondary progressive and progressive-relapsing multiple sclerosis.

Study outcomes and limitations: TRBV segments more frequent in patients than in controls numbered roughly 5 and included TRBV5-6, TRBV5-1 and TRBV20-1.

Germline V gene sequence: CDR1 LNHDA, CDR2 SQIVND (reference sequence). The length of the CDR3 is 13 residues. The gene calls are TRBV19 and TRBJ2-5; D is uncertain. The J call may be in error: the DNA end matches TRBJ2-7 better. Sequences were obtained from blood. The receptor's source is a girl aged 10-17 years with multiple sclerosis. The chain's CDR3 is CASSIEAGYEQYF. Here the CDR3 DNA reads TGTGCCAGTAGTATAGAGGCCGGCTACGAGCAGTACTTC.